The text below deals with one T cell receptor (beta chain). The source of the sample is a study of PD-L1 blockade in urothelial cancer. TCRdb's table, derived via immunoSEQ multiplex PCR, lists solely in-frame clones and lacks some. The table shows about 48,000 clones, with approximately 84% occurring only once. This CDR3 is built from 17 residues. V lost 1 base and J 2 bases, leaving 17 bases between the germline ends. CDR1 SEHNR and CDR2 FQNEAQ come from the germline V gene (reference sequence). As for time point: peripheral blood 6 weeks after treatment start. Peripheral blood mononuclear cells were collected from every patient before and during treatment, yielding between 1 and 8 samples per patient.

The TCR was taken from a man in his sixties with urothelial cancer. The specimen was PBMCs, collected around atezolizumab (anti-PD-L1) treatment. The genes are TRBV7-9 and TRBJ2-5; tentative D call: TRBD2 (7 bases). The CDR3 sequence is CASSLVGGPPSQETQYF. For the CDR3, the DNA is TGTGCCAGCAGCTTAGTGGGGGGGCCCCCTTCACAAGAGACCCAGTACTTC.